Described below is a single TCR beta chain sequence and its context. The record originates from a study of human T cells and chemical hapten exposure. About the study: Minor pooled library volume differences mainly drove per-sample TCR yield variation.

TCRdb processed the RACE reads anew with MiXCR; each CDR3 protein has one entry. The sample holds under 400,000 distinct CDR3 sequences; roughly 5% are singletons and the top ten take 2.6%. The time point was: pre-sensitization, week 0. Indicated treatment: therapeutic diphenylcyclopropenone sensitization with weekly scalp DPC. Unseparated into fractions, whole blood served as the source from which total RNA was extracted. The CDR3 totals 12 residues. Trimming left V 0 bases short and J 0 bases short, with 2 bases between. Germline loops: CDR1 DFQATT, CDR2 SNEGSKA (reference sequence). The receptor comes from a woman between 50 and 59 years old with alopecia areata. Some clones in this sample may be carry-over from other donors' samples. The chain recombines TRBV20-1 with TRBJ1-1; no clear D gene. The sequencing used whole blood, collected in connection with sensitization to the hapten diphenylcyclopropenone (DPC). CDR3 sequence: CSARDLNTEAFF. The DNA of the CDR3 is TGCAGTGCTAGAGACTTGAACACTGAAGCTTTCTTT.